A single sample gave rise to the 27 T cell receptor beta chains below, sequenced in a study of Ad26.COV2.S vaccination and SARS-CoV-2 variants. Documented treatment: roughly 19 received Ad26.COV2.S at low or high dose, single or two shots; 5 received placebo; per-sample allocation not given. Each sample was drawn 63 days after the first injection (of vaccine or placebo). Here immunoSEQ multiplex PCR was the method, and the copy in TCRdb shows in-frame clones only, minus some. Of roughly 350,000 clones in the sample, approximately 90% are singletons; the top ten hold about 5%. Sequenced here: peripheral blood, sampled in a trial of Ad26.COV2.S vaccine versus placebo. The receptors were sampled from a person aged 18-60 years who received the Ad26.COV2.S COVID-19 vaccine or a placebo.

The rearrangement joins TRBV27 to TRBJ1-5; D gene ambiguous. The CDR3 is 16 residues long. Germline loops: CDR1 MNHEY, CDR2 SMNVEV (reference sequence). V was trimmed by 5 bases and J by 4 bases, leaving 18 bases between them. The CDR3 DNA reads TGTGCCAGCAGTCTCCAAATTGTGAGCGAAAATCAGCCCCAGCATTTT. It specifies CASSLQIVSENQPQHF.

The genes are TRBV19 and TRBJ1-2; D is uncertain. This CDR3 is 13 amino acids long. CDR1 and CDR2 (germline): LNHDA, SQIVND (reference sequence). The V end was cut by 0 bases, the J end by 7 bases, with 9 bases between. The CDR3 loop is CASSIEDGSGYTF. DNA of the CDR3: TGTGCCAGTAGTATAGAGGATGGGAGTGGCTACACCTTC.

J is TRBJ2-7 and V is TRBV18; TRBD1 matches at 9 bases. This CDR3 has 16 residues. J lost 7 bases, V lost 4 bases, and 14 bases had no gene match. The germline V gene has CDR1 KGHSH and CDR2 LQKENI. CDR3 DNA sequence: TGTGCCAGCTCACTACAGGAGGACAGGGGAGATGGTGAGCAGTACTTC. As protein: CASSLQEDRGDGEQYF.

This CDR3 is CASSPGTASYEQYF. The CDR3 region has the DNA TGTGCCAGCTCACCGGGGACCGCATCCTACGAGCAGTACTTC. This chain links TRBV18 with TRBJ2-7; D may match TRBD1 or TRBD2 (5 bases each). This CDR3 is built from 14 residues. Trimming cost V 3 bases and J 1 base, with 10 bases left between them. Looked up from germline, CDR1 is KGHSH and CDR2 is LQKENI.

The chain joins TRBV20-1 to TRBJ2-6, with D unresolved. Germline V gives CDR1 DFQATT, CDR2 SNEGSKA (reference sequence). The CDR3 has 17 residues. V dropped 3 bases and J dropped 0 bases, with 15 bases sitting between them. CDR3 residues: CSASSTNTVSGANVLTF. In DNA, the CDR3 is TGCAGTGCTAGTTCTACGAATACAGTCTCTGGGGCCAACGTCCTGACTTTC.

This clone was seen a few times. The chain combines TRBV27 with TRBJ2-7; 8 bases line up with TRBD1. The CDR3 has 14 residues. Germline V gives CDR1 MNHEY, CDR2 SMNVEV (reference sequence). Trimming took 2 bases from V and 2 from J; bases not matched to a gene: 2. The CDR3 is CASSLRRGPYEQYF. CDR3 in DNA: TGTGCCAGCAGTTTACGCAGGGGGCCCTACGAGCAGTACTTC.

The rearrangement links TRBV7-2 to TRBJ2-5; no definite D call. This CDR3 is built from 15 residues. Trimming removed 0 bases from V and 5 bases from J, with 13 bases in between. Germline-derived CDR1 and CDR2 are SGHTA and FQGNSA. CDR3 nucleotide sequence: TGTGCCAGCAGCTTAGCGAAAGTTTGGGGTGAGACCCAGTACTTC. Protein sequence: CASSLAKVWGETQYF.

The rearrangement joins TRBV24-1 to TRBJ1-2, with D unclear. Per the germline V gene, CDR1 is KGHDR and CDR2 is SFDVKD. This CDR3 is 13 amino acids long. V dropped 3 bases and J dropped 6 bases, with 10 bases sitting between them. CDR3 sequence: CATSDGRSDGYTF. The DNA for the CDR3 is TGTGCCACCAGTGATGGTCGGAGTGATGGCTACACCTTC.

The V gene is TRBV11-2, the J gene TRBJ1-2; TRBD1 is a possible D gene (5 bases). CDR1 is SGHAT, CDR2 FQNNGV, per germline. This CDR3 is 13 amino acids long. V lost 1 base and J lost 7, with 10 bases in between. This CDR3 is CASSLAQGGGYTF. The CDR3 DNA follows: TGTGCCAGCAGCTTAGCTCAGGGAGGTGGCTACACCTTC.

The CDR3: CSVGRGGQETQYF. As DNA, the CDR3 is TGCAGCGTTGGGCGGGGGGGCCAAGAGACCCAGTACTTC. The chain links TRBV29-1 to TRBJ2-5; 9 bases map to TRBD2. The ends lost 4 bases at V and 1 base at J; junction bases unmatched: 1. Germline CDR1 is SQVTM and CDR2 is ANQGSEA. The CDR3 length is 13 residues.

As concerns this clone: The junction departs from germline at one end; a sequencing error may be responsible. The CDR3 DNA follows: TGCGCCGGCAGCCAGACCCCCAGGGAGCTGTTTTTT. Translating gives CAGSQTPRELFF. V gene TRBV4-1 combines with J gene TRBJ2-2; D not resolved. The CDR3 has 12 amino acids. CDR1 is MGHRA, CDR2 YSYEKL, per germline.

This clone has just a few counts. The chain uses TRBV5-8 and TRBJ1-6; D remains unclear. Germline assignment: CDR1 SGHTS and CDR2 YDEGEE. The CDR3 spans 17 residues. V lost 1 base to trimming and J lost 1 base, with 12 bases between them. CDR3 residues: CASSLFPLGSYNSPLHF. CDR3 nucleotide sequence: TGTGCCAGCAGCTTGTTCCCCTTGGGGTCCTATAATTCACCCCTCCACTTT.

V usage is TRBV7-9 and J usage is TRBJ1-3; the match to TRBD1 covers 7 bases. The CDR3 is 15 residues long. Trimming cost V 5 bases and J 3 bases; bases outside gene matches: 7. Looked up from germline, CDR1 is SEHNR and CDR2 is FQNEAQ (reference sequence). CDR3 coding DNA: TGTGCCAGCAGCCCGACCCGGGACAGTGGAAACACCATATATTTT. It codes for CASSPTRDSGNTIYF.

V and J are TRBV27 and TRBJ2-1, with D maybe TRBD1 (6 bases). Germline V lookup: CDR1 MNHEY, CDR2 SMNVEV (reference sequence). The CDR3 runs 20 residues. Trimming cost V 3 bases and J 2 bases, with 26 bases left between them. CDR3: CASSFSLDRTGSKAYNEQFF. CDR3 DNA: TGTGCCAGCAGTTTTTCCCTCGACCGTACAGGGTCCAAAGCCTACAATGAGCAGTTCTTC.

To note about this clone: Within the sample, other DNA sequences also encode this same CDR3. This chain connects TRBV16 to TRBJ2-1, with 11 bases that match TRBD2. CDR1 is KGHSY, CDR2 FQNENV, per germline. J gave up 4 bases and V 2 bases, and 7 bases lay outside the gene matches. The CDR3 runs to 17 residues. The DNA for the CDR3 is TGTGCCAGCAGCCAAGGACTAGCGGGCTCTTCTTACAATGAGCAGTTCTTC. Amino acids: CASSQGLAGSSYNEQFF.

This clone was seen a handful of times. The chain carries TRBV6-5 and TRBJ2-2; no firm D call. The V end lost 6 bases, the J end lost 8 bases, and 10 bases lay between the germline ends. The germline CDR1 and CDR2 sequences are MNHEY and SVGAGI. This CDR3 is 12 amino acids long. CDR3 coding DNA: TGTGCCAGCAGCTCCGCGACGGGGGAGCTGTTTTTT. Protein: CASSSATGELFF.

This clone was observed once. The J gene is TRBJ2-1, the V gene TRBV6-6; D not certain. The CDR3 spans 16 residues. With 0 bases removed from V and 2 bases from J, the gap between germline ends came to 11 bases. From germline, CDR1 is MNHNY and CDR2 SVGAGI (reference sequence). The CDR3 region is CASSYSSPPPYNEQFF. In DNA form, the CDR3 reads TGTGCCAGCAGTTACTCGTCCCCGCCTCCCTACAATGAGCAGTTCTTC.

The chain links TRBV4-1 to TRBJ1-4; TRBD1 is a possible D gene (6 bases). The CDR3 has 13 residues. Germline-derived CDR1 and CDR2 are MGHRA and YSYEKL. V was clipped by 4 bases and J by 8 bases, with 11 bases between them. CDR3 protein: CASSPTGTEKLFF. The CDR3 DNA is TGCGCCAGCAGCCCCACAGGGACGGAAAAACTGTTTTTT.

This chain connects TRBV5-4 to TRBJ2-7; 9 positions match TRBD2. This CDR3 spans 15 amino acids. Trimming cost V 4 bases and J 4 bases; bases outside gene matches: 9. CDR1 and CDR2 from the germline V gene are SGHNT and YYREEE (reference sequence). CDR3 bases: TGTGCCAGCAGCCCAGATAGCGGGAGAACGTACGAGCAGTACTTC. Protein product: CASSPDSGRTYEQYF.

The chain has TRBV5-5 and TRBJ1-1, with D possibly TRBD1 on 6 matching bases. V lost 4 bases and J 0 bases, leaving 13 bases between the germline ends. Germline loops: CDR1 SGHKS, CDR2 YYEKEE (reference sequence). CDR3 size: 15 residues. This CDR3 is CASSTLGQMNTEAFF. The CDR3, as DNA: TGTGCCAGCAGCACCCTTGGACAGATGAACACTGAAGCTTTCTTT.

V is TRBV12-3 or TRBV12-4 and J is TRBJ2-1; D unresolved. V lost 3 bases to trimming and J lost 6 bases, with 3 bases between them. The CDR3 runs 11 residues. The CDR3 sequence is CASSFFNEQFF. The CDR3 DNA follows: TGTGCCAGCAGTTTCTTCAATGAGCAGTTCTTC.

A word on this clone: This same CDR3 is encoded by further DNA sequences in the sample. This chain joins TRBV12-3 or TRBV12-4 and TRBJ2-3; D gene ambiguous. This CDR3 spans 12 amino acids. Between the trimmed V and J ends, which lost 2 bases and 5 bases, there was a span of 5 bases. The CDR3 coding sequence is TGTGCCAGCAGTTTAATAGGAGATACGCAGTATTTT. Translation gives CASSLIGDTQYF.

This clone has just one count. The DNA for the CDR3 is TGTGCCAGCAGCTGGGCCCAGTCTGAAAAACTGTTTTTT. Protein: CASSWAQSEKLFF. The chain employs TRBV5-5 and TRBJ1-4; D call uncertain. The CDR3 is made up of 13 amino acids. Germline assignment: CDR1 SGHKS and CDR2 YYEKEE (reference sequence). Trimming pared 3 bases from V and 7 bases from J, leaving 10 bases between.

This sequence joins TRBV5-1 and TRBJ1-2, with 8 bases identical to TRBD1. The CDR3 sequence is 13 residues long. V shed 2 bases and J 6 bases; nucleotides not matched to a gene: 3. Germline CDR1 is SGHRS and CDR2 is YFSETQ. CDR3 coding DNA: TGCGCCAGCAGCTTCACAGGGGGAGATGGCTACACCTTC. Its translation: CASSFTGGDGYTF.

CDR3: CASSQETLAGAKNIQYF. The CDR3 nucleotides are TGTGCCAGCAGCCAAGAAACTCTAGCAGGGGCGAAAAACATTCAGTACTTC. The V gene is TRBV3-1 (or the pseudogene TRBV3-2), the J gene TRBJ2-4; D possibly corresponds to TRBD1 (6 bases). V lost 0 bases and J 4 bases, leaving 16 bases between the germline ends. Germline CDR1 and CDR2: LGHDT and YNNKEL (reference sequence). This CDR3 spans 17 amino acids.

The rearrangement joins TRBV6-1 to TRBJ2-7, with a possible D match to TRBD1 (8 bases). The V gene lost 7 bases and the J gene lost 7 bases, with 26 bases spanning the gap. This CDR3 region has 16 residues. The V gene's germline CDR1 is MNHNS and CDR2 SASEGT. CDR3: CASNEGYRGSAGEQYF. The CDR3 DNA sequence: TGTGCCAGCAATGAGGGTTACAGGGGGTCAGCGGGAGAGCAGTACTTC.

The gene calls are TRBV13 and TRBJ1-1; 7 nucleotides align to TRBD1. J gave up 0 bases and V 7 bases, and 5 bases lay outside the gene matches. Germline V CDR1 and CDR2: PRHDT, FYEKMQ (reference sequence). CDR3 length equals 14 residues. The DNA of the CDR3 is TGTGCCAGCACTCGGGACAGAGTGAACACTGAAGCTTTCTTT. Encoded protein: CASTRDRVNTEAFF.